This record covers a single T cell receptor beta chain. The antigen remains unidentified. Time point indicated: pre-sensitization, week 0. Indicated treatment: therapeutic diphenylcyclopropenone sensitization with weekly scalp DPC. The J segment lost 3 bases and the V segment lost 5 bases, leaving 6 bases of the junction unmatched. The CDR3 is made up of 15 amino acids. The germline gives CDR1 LNHNV, CDR2 YYDKDF (reference sequence). This sample stems from a study of human T cells and chemical hapten exposure. For the study at large: TCR yields per sample varied mostly from small pooled library volume differences. Overall study results and limits: Every donor had alopecia, and their immune response may therefore differ from healthy people's. Expanded TCRs showed more large CDR3 clusters than pre-sensitization or healthy control sets.

Original data processing: From 23,224 to 690,600 TCRs were found per sample, with a median of 95,638. One entry per CDR3 protein, called by TCRdb with MiXCR from the RACE reads. What appears here as the V and J calls and clone size reflects TCRdb's work, not the paper's. The data show roughly 380,000 distinct CDR3 sequences, less than 6.5% seen once. The TCR comes from a woman between 50 and 59 years old with alopecia areata. Some clones in this sample may be carry-over from other donors' samples. The starting material was whole blood, obtained in connection with sensitization to the hapten diphenylcyclopropenone (DPC). The V and J genes are TRBV15 and TRBJ1-1; TRBD1 matches at 10 bases. The CDR3 protein is CATSPRGQGYTEAFF. CDR3 in DNA: TGTGCCACCAGCCCTAGGGGACAGGGGTACACTGAAGCTTTCTTT.